One sample yielded the 10 T cell receptor beta chains listed below, sequenced in a study of blood T cell repertoires in COVID-19. Profiling relied on immunoSEQ multiplex PCR, and the TCRdb table lists in-frame clones only, not all of them. The sample includes 160,000 or so clones, 84% of them seen just once. The material sequenced was PBMCs or T cells enriched from blood (not recorded which). All receptors come from a woman between 45 and 65 years old who had recovered from COVID-19.

The J gene is TRBJ2-3, the V gene TRBV5-1; 11 bases match TRBD2. CDR3 length equals 14 residues. The trim removed 8 bases at V and 5 bases at J, leaving 7 bases unmatched. Germline V CDR1 and CDR2: SGHRS, YFSETQ. The CDR3 coding sequence is TGCGCCAGTCAGACTAGCGGGGCGGGAGATACGCAGTATTTT. Translation: CASQTSGAGDTQYF.

V usage is TRBV5-1 and J usage is TRBJ2-2; D uncertain. The length of the CDR3 is 14 residues. Germline CDR1 SGHRS, CDR2 YFSETQ. V shed 5 bases and J shed 3 bases, with 11 bases lying between them. The CDR3 reads CASRSGWYTGELFF. The CDR3 DNA reads TGCGCCAGCAGGTCCGGTTGGTACACCGGGGAGCTGTTTTTT.

The genes are TRBV5-6 and TRBJ1-1; D is unclear. Deletions cut 4 bases from V and 6 bases from J, with 13 bases between. This CDR3 comprises 13 residues. CDR1 and CDR2 from the germline V gene are SGHDT and YYEEEE. The DNA for the CDR3 is TGTGCCAGCAGCCCTAGGAGGAGCGCTGAAGCTTTCTTT. It encodes CASSPRRSAEAFF.

V is TRBV4-2 and J is TRBJ2-7; no reliable D call. Per the germline V gene, CDR1 is LGHNA and CDR2 is YNFKEQ. V lost 0 bases to trimming and J lost 0 bases, with 6 bases between them. The CDR3 is made up of 14 amino acids. This CDR3 is CASSQDQDSYEQYF. The CDR3 DNA follows: TGTGCCAGCAGCCAAGATCAGGACTCCTACGAGCAGTACTTC.

The chain employs TRBV7-2 and TRBJ1-1; 11 bases align to TRBD1. With 1 base clipped from V and 4 bases from J, the junction kept 5 bases outside the gene matches. The CDR3 is 16 amino acids. Looked up from germline, CDR1 is SGHTA and CDR2 is FQGNSA. In DNA form, the CDR3 reads TGTGCCAGCAGCTTAGAGACCGGGACAGGGGGCACTGAAGCTTTCTTT. Its translation is CASSLETGTGGTEAFF.

The rearrangement uses TRBV5-8 and TRBJ2-1; weak D call: TRBD1 (6 bases). The germline V gene has CDR1 SGHTS and CDR2 YDEGEE. The CDR3 consists of 15 residues. Trimming removed 0 bases from V and 4 bases from J, with 11 bases in between. DNA for the CDR3: TGTGCCAGCAGCTTGGTGCAGGGGCAATACAATGAGCAGTTCTTC. Translation: CASSLVQGQYNEQFF.

The chain links TRBV28 to TRBJ1-1; perhaps TRBD1 as D (5 bases). The length of the CDR3 is 11 residues. The germline gives CDR1 MDHEN, CDR2 SYDVKM. Trimming removed 8 bases from V and 6 bases from J, with 10 bases in between. Here the CDR3 reads CASQTAAEAFF. DNA for the CDR3: TGTGCCAGCCAGACAGCCGCTGAAGCTTTCTTT.

V and J are TRBV5-1 and TRBJ1-5, with unresolved D. Germline V gene lookup returns CDR1 SGHRS and CDR2 YFSETQ. The ends were cut back, 4 bases at V and 6 bases at J, with 17 bases in the middle. The CDR3 spans 15 residues. The CDR3 region is CASSPEGSPGQPQHF. CDR3 DNA sequence: TGCGCCAGCAGCCCTGAGGGCAGTCCTGGTCAGCCCCAGCATTTT.

The genes are TRBV5-1 and TRBJ2-1, with TRBD2 as a possible D gene (5 bases). Germline CDR1 is SGHRS and CDR2 is YFSETQ. Trimming left V 1 base short and J 5 bases short, with 13 bases between. This CDR3 comprises 15 residues. CDR3 DNA: TGCGCCAGCAGCTTGCTAGCTGGGGTAGACAATGAGCAGTTCTTC. Its translation is CASSLLAGVDNEQFF.

CDR3 amino acids: CASSYGGGAVGELFF. The CDR3 DNA sequence: TGTGCCAGCAGTTATGGCGGGGGGGCGGTCGGGGAGCTGTTTTTT. The chain recombines TRBV6-5 with TRBJ2-2; 9 positions match TRBD2. CDR3 length equals 15 residues. J lost 7 bases, V lost 3 bases, and 6 bases had no gene match. In germline, CDR1 is MNHEY, CDR2 SVGAGI.